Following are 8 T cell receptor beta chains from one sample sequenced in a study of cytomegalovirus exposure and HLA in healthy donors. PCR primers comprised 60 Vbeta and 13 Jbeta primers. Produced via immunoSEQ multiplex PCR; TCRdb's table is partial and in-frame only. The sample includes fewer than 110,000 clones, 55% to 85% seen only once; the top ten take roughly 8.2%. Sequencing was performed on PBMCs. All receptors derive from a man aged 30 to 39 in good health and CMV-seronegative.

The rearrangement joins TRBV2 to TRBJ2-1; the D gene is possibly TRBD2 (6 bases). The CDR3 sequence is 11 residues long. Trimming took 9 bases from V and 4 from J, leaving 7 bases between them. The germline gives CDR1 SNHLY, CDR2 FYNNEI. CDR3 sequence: CARLAYNEQFF. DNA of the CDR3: TGTGCCAGGCTAGCGTACAATGAGCAGTTCTTC.

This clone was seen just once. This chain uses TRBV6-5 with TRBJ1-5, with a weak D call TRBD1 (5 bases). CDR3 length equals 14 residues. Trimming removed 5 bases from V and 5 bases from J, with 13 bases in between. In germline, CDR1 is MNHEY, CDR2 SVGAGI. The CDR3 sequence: CASSARTKDQPQHF. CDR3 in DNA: TGTGCCAGCAGTGCCCGGACAAAAGATCAGCCCCAGCATTTT.

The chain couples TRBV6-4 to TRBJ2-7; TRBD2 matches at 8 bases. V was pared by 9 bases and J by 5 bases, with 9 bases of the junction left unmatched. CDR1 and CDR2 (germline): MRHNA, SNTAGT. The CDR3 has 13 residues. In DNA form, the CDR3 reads TGTGCCAGAATTAAGCGGGAGTCCCACGAGCAGTACTTC. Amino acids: CARIKRESHEQYF.

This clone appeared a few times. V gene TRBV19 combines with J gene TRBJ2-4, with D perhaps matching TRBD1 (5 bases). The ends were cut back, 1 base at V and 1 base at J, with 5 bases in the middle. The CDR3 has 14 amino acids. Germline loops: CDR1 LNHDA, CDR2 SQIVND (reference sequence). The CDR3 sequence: CASSIAGAKNIQYF. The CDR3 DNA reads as TGTGCCAGTAGTATAGCAGGGGCCAAAAACATTCAGTACTTC.

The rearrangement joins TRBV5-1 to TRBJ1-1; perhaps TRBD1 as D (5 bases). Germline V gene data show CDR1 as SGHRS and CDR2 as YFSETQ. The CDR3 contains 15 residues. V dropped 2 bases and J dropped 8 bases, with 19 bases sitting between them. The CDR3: CASSFRLGEGLEAFF. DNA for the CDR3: TGCGCCAGCAGCTTCCGCCTCGGGGAGGGGCTGGAAGCTTTCTTT.

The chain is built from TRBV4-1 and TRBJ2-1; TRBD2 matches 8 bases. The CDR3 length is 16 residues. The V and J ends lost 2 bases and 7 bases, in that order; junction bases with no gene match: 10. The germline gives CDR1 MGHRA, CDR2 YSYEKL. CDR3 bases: TGCGCCAGCAGCCAAATAGAGACGGGAGGGCGAAATGAGCAGTTCTTC. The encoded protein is CASSQIETGGRNEQFF.

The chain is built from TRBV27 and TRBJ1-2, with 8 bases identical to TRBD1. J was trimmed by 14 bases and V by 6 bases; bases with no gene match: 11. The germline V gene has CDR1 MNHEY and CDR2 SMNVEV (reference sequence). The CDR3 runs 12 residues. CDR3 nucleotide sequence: TGTGCCAGCAGCCGGTCAGGGGGCGAGCAAACCTTC. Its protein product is CASSRSGGEQTF.

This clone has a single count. The CDR3 DNA reads TGCGCCAGCAGCCAACAACAGGCGGTCGTATCTGGAAACACCATATATTTT. It encodes CASSQQQAVVSGNTIYF. The chain couples TRBV4-1 to TRBJ1-3; D may be TRBD1 (5 bases). V was clipped by 2 bases and J by 1 base, with 15 bases between them. CDR3 size: 17 residues. From germline, CDR1 is MGHRA and CDR2 YSYEKL.